These T cell receptor beta chains were read from a single sample in a study of CD8+CD57+ T cells in acquired aplastic anemia. TCRdb reprocessed the reads with MiXCR, giving one entry per CDR3 protein. The sample lists some 120,000 distinct CDR3 sequences, 58% occurring once. The material sequenced was sorted CD4+, CD8+, or CD8+CD57+ T cells (not recorded which) from PBMCs. The receptors were gathered from a human donor with aplastic anemia. Both conserved end residues are trimmed from each CDR3. Clone sizes are given selectively: once, few, many, or a class where the clone is expanded.

13	TRBV20-1	TRBJ1-5	-	SARDGTGTNQPQH
13	TRBV20-1	TRBJ1-3	-	SARPRRGAGNTIY
13	TRBV27	TRBJ2-6	-	ASSLSGTGANVLT
14	TRBV19	TRBJ2-3	-	ASSTSPGAFTDTQY
12	TRBV2	TRBJ1-5	-	ASTEVGARQPQH
14	TRBV7-8	TRBJ2-7	-	ASSPFEVGGASEQY
12	TRBV27	TRBJ2-7	few	ASSPPTRTYEQY
12	TRBV4-1	TRBJ2-7	-	ASKPRRGVYEQY
10	TRBV9	TRBJ1-1	many	ASSGGAGEAF
15	TRBV19	TRBJ2-3	many	ASSIDPTGGMTDTQY
12	TRBV19	TRBJ2-1	-	ASSIGISYNEQF
13	TRBV29-1	TRBJ1-2	-	SVEVGGFTNYGYT
13	TRBV5-1	TRBJ2-7	-	ASSRQGMELYEQY
11	TRBV9	TRBJ1-1	many	ASSDQVDTEAF
12	TRBV20-1	TRBJ2-3	few	SARGVRSTDTQY
12	TRBV19	TRBJ2-7	-	ASSGGTPAYEQY
13	TRBV6-1	TRBJ1-5	many	ASRQGPNANQPQH
13	TRBV7-2	TRBJ2-1	many	ASSLLLLGGGEQF
12	TRBV20-1	TRBJ1-2	-	SASTLFRDQGYT
10	TRBV24-1	TRBJ1-2	-	ASTTGGYGYT
13	TRBV3-1	TRBJ2-1	-	ASSLGRAPYNEQF
12	TRBV12-3/TRBV12-4	TRBJ2-7	many	ASSLDGGTYEQY
12	TRBV4-3	TRBJ2-7	many	ASSQEGGTYEQY
15	TRBV10-3	TRBJ1-1	-	AISGSPGTGMNTEAF
12	TRBV12-3/TRBV12-4	TRBJ2-1	many	ASSSGDSTWEQF
14	TRBV9	TRBJ2-3	few	ASSVGTSGRTDTQY
12	TRBV13	TRBJ2-7	many	ASSLASPPYEQY
12	TRBV9	TRBJ1-5	-	ASRPGQGEQPQH